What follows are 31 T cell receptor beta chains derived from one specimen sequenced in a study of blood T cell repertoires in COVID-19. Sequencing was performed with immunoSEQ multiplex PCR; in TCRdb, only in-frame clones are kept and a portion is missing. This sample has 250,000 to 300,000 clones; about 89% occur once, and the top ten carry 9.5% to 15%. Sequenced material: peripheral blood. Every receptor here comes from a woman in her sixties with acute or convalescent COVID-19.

The CDR3 sequence is CASSVRLIHNEQFF. The CDR3 DNA sequence: TGTGCCAGCAGCGTCCGACTAATCCACAATGAGCAGTTCTTC. V is TRBV7-8 and J is TRBJ2-1, with D possibly TRBD2 on 5 matching bases. The CDR3 spans 14 residues. Trimming shortened V by 5 bases and J by 5 bases, and 13 bases separated the two germline ends. Germline V gene lookup returns CDR1 SGHVS and CDR2 FQNEAQ.

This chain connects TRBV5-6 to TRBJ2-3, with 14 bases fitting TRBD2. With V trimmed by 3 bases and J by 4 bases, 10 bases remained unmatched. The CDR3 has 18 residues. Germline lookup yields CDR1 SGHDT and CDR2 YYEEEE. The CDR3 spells CASSYPPGLAGGPDTQYF. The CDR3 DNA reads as TGTGCCAGCAGCTATCCCCCCGGACTAGCGGGAGGTCCAGATACGCAGTATTTT.

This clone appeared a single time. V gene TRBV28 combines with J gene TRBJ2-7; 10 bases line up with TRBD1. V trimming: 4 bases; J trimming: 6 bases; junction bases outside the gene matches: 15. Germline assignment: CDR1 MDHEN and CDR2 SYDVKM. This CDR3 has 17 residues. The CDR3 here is CASSSPSPTGGMGEQYF. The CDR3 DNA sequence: TGTGCCAGCAGTTCTCCCAGCCCGACAGGGGGCATGGGCGAGCAGTACTTC.

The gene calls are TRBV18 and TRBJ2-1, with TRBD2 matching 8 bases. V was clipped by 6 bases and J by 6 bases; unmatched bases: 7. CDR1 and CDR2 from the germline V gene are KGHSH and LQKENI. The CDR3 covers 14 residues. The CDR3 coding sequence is TGTGCCAGCTCTCCCGGGAGGGCCCTCAATGAGCAGTTCTTC. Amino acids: CASSPGRALNEQFF.

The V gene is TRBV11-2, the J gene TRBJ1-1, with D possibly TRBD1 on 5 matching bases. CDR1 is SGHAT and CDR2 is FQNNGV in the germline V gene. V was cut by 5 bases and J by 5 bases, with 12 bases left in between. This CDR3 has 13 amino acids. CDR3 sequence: CASSPWGGTEAFF. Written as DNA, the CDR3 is TGTGCCAGCAGCCCTTGGGGGGGGACTGAAGCTTTCTTT.

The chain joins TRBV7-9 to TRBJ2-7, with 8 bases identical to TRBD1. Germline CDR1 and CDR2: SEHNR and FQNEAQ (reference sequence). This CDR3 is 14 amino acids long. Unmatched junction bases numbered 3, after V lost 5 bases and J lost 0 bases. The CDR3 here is CASSRQGSSYEQYF. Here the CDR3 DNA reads TGTGCCAGCAGCCGACAGGGGAGCTCCTACGAGCAGTACTTC. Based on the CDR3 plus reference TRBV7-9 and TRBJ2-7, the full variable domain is DTGVSQNPRHKITKRGQNVTFRCDPISEHNRLYWYRQTLGQGPEFLTYFQNEAQLEKSRLLSDRFSAERPKGSFSTLEIQRTEQGDSAMYLCASSRQGSSYEQYFGPGTRLTVT.

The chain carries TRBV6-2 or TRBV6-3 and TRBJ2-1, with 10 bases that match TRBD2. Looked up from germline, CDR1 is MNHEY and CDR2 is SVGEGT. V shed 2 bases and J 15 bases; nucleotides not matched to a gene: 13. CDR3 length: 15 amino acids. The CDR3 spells CASSYGTSAGGGVFF. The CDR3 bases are TGTGCCAGCAGTTACGGGACTAGCGCTGGGGGGGGAGTGTTCTTC.

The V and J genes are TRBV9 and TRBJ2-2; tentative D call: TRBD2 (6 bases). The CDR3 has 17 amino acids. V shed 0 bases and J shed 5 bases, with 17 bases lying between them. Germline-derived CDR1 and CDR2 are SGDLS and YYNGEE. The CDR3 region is CASSVVGNRERTGELFF. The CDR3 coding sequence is TGTGCCAGCAGCGTAGTTGGGAACCGGGAGCGAACCGGGGAGCTGTTTTTT.

CDR3 DNA: TGTGCCAGCAGTGAGGACAGGGGTTCATCTGGGGCCAACGTCCTGACTTTC. Its translation: CASSEDRGSSGANVLTF. The V call is TRBV28, the J call TRBJ2-6; the match to TRBD1 covers 9 bases. CDR3 length: 17 residues. Germline loops: CDR1 MDHEN, CDR2 SYDVKM. The V gene end was trimmed by 5 bases and the J gene end by 1 base; junction bases not matched to a gene: 6.

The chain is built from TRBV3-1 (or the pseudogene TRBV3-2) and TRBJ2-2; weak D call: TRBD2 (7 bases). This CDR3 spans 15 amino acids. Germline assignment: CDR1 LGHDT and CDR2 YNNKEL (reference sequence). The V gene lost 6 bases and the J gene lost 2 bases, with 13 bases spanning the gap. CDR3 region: CASRGGGLNTGELFF. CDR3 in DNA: TGTGCCAGCAGAGGGGGGGGTTTAAACACCGGGGAGCTGTTTTTT.

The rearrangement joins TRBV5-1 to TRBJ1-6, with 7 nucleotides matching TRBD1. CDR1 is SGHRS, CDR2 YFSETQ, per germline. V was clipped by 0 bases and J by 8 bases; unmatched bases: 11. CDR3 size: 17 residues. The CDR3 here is CASSLEDNRGLDSPLHF. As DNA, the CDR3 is TGCGCCAGCAGCTTGGAGGATAACAGGGGTTTAGATTCACCCCTCCACTTT. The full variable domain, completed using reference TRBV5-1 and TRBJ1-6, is KAGVTQTPRYLIKTRGQQVTLSCSPISGHRSVSWYQQTPGQGLQFLFEYFSETQRNKGNFPGRFSGRQFSNSRSEMNVSTLELGDSALYLCASSLEDNRGLDSPLHFGNGTRLTVT.

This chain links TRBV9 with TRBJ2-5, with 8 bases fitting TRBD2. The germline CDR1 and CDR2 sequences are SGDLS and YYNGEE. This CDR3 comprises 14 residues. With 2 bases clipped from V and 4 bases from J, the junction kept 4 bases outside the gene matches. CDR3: CASSVGSGRETQYF. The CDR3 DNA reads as TGTGCCAGCAGCGTGGGCAGCGGGAGAGAGACCCAGTACTTC. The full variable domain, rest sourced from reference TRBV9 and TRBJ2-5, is DSGVTQTPKHLITATGQRVTLRCSPRSGDLSVYWYQQSLDQGLQFLIQYYNGEERAKGNILERFSAQQFPDLHSELNLSSLELGDSALYFCASSVGSGRETQYFGPGTRLLVL.

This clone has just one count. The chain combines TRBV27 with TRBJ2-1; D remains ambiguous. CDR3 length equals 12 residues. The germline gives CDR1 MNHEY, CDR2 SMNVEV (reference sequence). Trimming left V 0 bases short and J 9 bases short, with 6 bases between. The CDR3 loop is CASSLSSREQFF. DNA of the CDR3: TGTGCCAGCAGTTTATCCTCTCGTGAGCAGTTCTTC.

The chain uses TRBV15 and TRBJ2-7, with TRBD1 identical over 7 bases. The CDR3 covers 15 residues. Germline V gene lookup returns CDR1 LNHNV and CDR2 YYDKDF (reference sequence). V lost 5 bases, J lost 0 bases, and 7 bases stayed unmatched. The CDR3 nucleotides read TGTGCCACCAGCGGATCCGGGACAGTCTCCTACGAGCAGTACTTC. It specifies CATSGSGTVSYEQYF.

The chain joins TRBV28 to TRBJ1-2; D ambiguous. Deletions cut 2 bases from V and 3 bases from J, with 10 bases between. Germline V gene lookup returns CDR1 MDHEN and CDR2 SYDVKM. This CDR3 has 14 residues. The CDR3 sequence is CASSLIQNHYGYTF. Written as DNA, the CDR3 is TGTGCCAGCAGTTTAATTCAGAACCACTATGGCTACACCTTC.

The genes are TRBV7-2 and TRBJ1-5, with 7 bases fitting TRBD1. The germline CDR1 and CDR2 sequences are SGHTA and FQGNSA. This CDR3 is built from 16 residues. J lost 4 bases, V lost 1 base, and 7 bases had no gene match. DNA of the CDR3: TGTGCCAGCAGCTTAGTGCCGACAGGGAGGAATCAGCCCCAGCATTTT. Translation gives CASSLVPTGRNQPQHF.

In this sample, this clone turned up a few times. CDR3 nucleotides: TGTGCCAGCAGCCGGATAGGAGGAAATTCACCCCTCCACTTT. This sequence encodes CASSRIGGNSPLHF. The chain carries TRBV5-5 and TRBJ1-6; the D is unclear. The length of the CDR3 is 14 residues. The germline V and J ends were trimmed by 4 bases and 7 bases, with 12 bases remaining between them. CDR1 is SGHKS and CDR2 is YYEKEE in the germline V gene (reference sequence). The variable domain in full, with the rest retrieved from reference TRBV5-5 and TRBJ1-6, is DAGVTQSPTHLIKTRGQQVTLRCSPISGHKSVSWYQQVLGQGPQFIFQYYEKEERGRGNFPDRFSARQFPNYSSELNVNALLLGDSALYLCASSRIGGNSPLHFGNGTRLTVT.

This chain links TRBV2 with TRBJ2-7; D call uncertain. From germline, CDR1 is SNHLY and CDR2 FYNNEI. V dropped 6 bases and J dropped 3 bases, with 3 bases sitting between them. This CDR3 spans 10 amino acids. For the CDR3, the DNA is TGTGCCAGCAGCTTCTACGAGCAGTACTTC. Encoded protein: CASSFYEQYF.

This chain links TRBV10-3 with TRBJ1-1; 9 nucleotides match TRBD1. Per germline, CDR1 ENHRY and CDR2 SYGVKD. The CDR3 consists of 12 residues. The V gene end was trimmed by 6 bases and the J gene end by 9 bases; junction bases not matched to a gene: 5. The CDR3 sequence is CAISEGTGQAFF. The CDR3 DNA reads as TGTGCCATCAGCGAGGGGACAGGGCAAGCTTTCTTT.

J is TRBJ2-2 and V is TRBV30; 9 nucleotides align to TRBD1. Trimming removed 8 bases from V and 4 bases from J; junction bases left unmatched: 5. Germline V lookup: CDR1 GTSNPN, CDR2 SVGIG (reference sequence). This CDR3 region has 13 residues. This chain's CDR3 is CARDRATTGELFF. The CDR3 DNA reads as TGTGCCAGGGACAGGGCTACCACCGGGGAGCTGTTTTTT.

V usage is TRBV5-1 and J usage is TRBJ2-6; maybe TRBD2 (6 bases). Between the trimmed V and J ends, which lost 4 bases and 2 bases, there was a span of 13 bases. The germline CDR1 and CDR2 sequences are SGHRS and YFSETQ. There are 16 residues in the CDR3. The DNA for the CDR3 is TGCGCCAGCAGCCCGGGAGCTGGAGCTGGGGCCAACGTCCTGACTTTC. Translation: CASSPGAGAGANVLTF.

This chain's CDR3 is CASSRDSNYGYTF. DNA of the CDR3: TGTGCCAGCAGCCGGGACAGCAACTATGGCTACACCTTC. The rearrangement uses TRBV11-2 and TRBJ1-2, with 7 bases that match TRBD1. Losses at the gene ends were 5 bases for V and 2 bases for J; bases not matched to a gene: 2. The CDR3 extends over 13 amino acids. Germline CDR1 and CDR2: SGHAT and FQNNGV.

In DNA, the CDR3 is TGTGCCAGCAGCCCCTATGGGGCCACCGGGGAGCTGTTTTTT. This translates into CASSPYGATGELFF. V gene TRBV7-2 combines with J gene TRBJ2-2, with a possible D match to TRBD1 (5 bases). The CDR3 has 14 residues. Germline V gene sequence: CDR1 SGHTA, CDR2 FQGNSA. V lost 5 bases and J lost 4, with 11 bases in between.

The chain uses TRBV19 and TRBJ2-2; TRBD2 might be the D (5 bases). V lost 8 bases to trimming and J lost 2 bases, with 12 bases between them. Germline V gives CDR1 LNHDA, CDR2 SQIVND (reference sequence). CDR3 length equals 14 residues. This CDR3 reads CASCGSVNTGELFF. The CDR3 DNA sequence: TGTGCCAGTTGCGGTAGCGTTAACACCGGGGAGCTGTTTTTT.

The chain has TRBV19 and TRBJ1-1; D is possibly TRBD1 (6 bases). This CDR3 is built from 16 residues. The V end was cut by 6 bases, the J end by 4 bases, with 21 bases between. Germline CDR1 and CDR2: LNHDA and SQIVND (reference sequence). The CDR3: CASSSAQRGRGTEAFF. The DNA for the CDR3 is TGTGCCAGTAGCAGCGCCCAGCGGGGGCGAGGCACTGAAGCTTTCTTT. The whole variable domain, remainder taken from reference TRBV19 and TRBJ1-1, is DGGITQSPKYLFRKEGQNVTLSCEQNLNHDAMYWYRQDPGQGLRLIYYSQIVNDFQKGDIAEGYSVSREKKESFPLTVTSAQKNPTAFYLCASSSAQRGRGTEAFFGQGTRLTVV.

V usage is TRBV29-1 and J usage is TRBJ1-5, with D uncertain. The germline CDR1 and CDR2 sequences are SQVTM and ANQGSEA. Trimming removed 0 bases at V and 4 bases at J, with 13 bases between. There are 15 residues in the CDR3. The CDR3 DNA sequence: TGCAGCGTTGAAGAAGGCTCAGGTGGGAATCAGCCCCAGCATTTT. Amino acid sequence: CSVEEGSGGNQPQHF.

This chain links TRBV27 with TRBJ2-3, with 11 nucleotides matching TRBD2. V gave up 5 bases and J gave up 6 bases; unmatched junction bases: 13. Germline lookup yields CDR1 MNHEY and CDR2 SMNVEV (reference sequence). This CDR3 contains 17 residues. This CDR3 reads CASSPRFGTSGWDTQYF. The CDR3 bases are TGTGCCAGCAGTCCACGATTCGGGACTAGCGGATGGGATACGCAGTATTTT.

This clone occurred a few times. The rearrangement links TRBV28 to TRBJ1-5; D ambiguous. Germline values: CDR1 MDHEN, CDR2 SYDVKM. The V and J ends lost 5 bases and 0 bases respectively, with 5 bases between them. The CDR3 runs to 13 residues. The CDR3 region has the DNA TGTGCCAGCAGTCTTATTAGCAATCAGCCCCAGCATTTT. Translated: CASSLISNQPQHF. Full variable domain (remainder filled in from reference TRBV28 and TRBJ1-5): DVKVTQSSRYLVKRTGEKVFLECVQDMDHENMFWYRQDPGLGLRLIYFSYDVKMKEKGDIPEGYSVSREKKERFSLILESASTNQTSMYLCASSLISNQPQHFGDGTRLSIL.

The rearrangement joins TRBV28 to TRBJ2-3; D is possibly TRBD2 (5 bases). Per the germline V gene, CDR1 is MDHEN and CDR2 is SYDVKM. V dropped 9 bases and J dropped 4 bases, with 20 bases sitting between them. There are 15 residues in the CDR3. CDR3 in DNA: TGTGCCAGTGTAGGGCGGGTCCCCCAACCAGATACGCAGTATTTT. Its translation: CASVGRVPQPDTQYF.

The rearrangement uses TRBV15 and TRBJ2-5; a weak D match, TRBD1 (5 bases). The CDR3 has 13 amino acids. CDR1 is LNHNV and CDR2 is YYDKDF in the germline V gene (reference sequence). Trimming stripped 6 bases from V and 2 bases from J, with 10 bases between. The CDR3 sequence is CATSAQGQETQYF. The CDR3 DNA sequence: TGTGCCACCAGTGCTCAGGGTCAAGAGACCCAGTACTTC.

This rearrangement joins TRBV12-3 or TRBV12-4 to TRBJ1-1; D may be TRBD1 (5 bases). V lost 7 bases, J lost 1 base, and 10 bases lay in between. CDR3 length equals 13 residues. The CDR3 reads CASNLDRNTEAFF. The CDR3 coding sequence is TGTGCCAGCAACCTTGACAGGAACACTGAAGCTTTCTTT.